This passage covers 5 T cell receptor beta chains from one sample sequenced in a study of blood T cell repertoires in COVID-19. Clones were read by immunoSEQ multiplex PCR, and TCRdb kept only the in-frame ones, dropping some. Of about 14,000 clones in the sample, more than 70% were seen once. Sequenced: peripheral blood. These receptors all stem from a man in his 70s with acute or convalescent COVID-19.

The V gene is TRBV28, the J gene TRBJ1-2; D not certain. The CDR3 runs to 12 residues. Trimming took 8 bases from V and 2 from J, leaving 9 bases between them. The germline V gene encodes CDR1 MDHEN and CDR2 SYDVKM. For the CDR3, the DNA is TGTGCCAGCTGGGCAGGAAACTATGGCTACACCTTC. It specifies CASWAGNYGYTF.

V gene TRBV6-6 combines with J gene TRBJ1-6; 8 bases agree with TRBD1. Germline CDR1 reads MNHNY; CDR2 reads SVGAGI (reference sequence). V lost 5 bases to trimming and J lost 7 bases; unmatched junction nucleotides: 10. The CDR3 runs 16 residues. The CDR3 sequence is CASSLASTGANSPLHF. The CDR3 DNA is TGTGCCAGCAGTCTTGCCTCGACAGGGGCCAATTCACCCCTCCACTTT.

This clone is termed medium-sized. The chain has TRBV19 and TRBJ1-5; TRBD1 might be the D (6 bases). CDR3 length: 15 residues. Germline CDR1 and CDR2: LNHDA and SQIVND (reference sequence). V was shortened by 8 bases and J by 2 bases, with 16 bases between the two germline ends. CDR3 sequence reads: CASRLRGPGNQPQHF. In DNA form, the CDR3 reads TGTGCCAGTCGCCTCAGGGGTCCGGGCAATCAGCCCCAGCATTTT.

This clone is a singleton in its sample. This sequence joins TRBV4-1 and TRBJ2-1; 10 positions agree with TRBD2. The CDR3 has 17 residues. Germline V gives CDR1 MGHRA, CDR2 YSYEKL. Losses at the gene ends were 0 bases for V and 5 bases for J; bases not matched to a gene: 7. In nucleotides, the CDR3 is TGCGCCAGCAGCCAAGATTGGGCTAGCGGGGGTAACAATGAGCAGTTCTTC. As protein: CASSQDWASGGNNEQFF.

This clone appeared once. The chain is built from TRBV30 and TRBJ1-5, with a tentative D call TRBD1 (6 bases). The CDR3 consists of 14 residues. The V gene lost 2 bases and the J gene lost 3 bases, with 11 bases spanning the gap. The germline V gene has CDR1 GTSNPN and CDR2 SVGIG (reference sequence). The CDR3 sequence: CAWSIGQPNQPQHF. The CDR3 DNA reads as TGTGCCTGGAGTATTGGACAGCCCAATCAGCCCCAGCATTTT.